These T cell receptor beta chains were read from a single sample in a study of graft-versus-host responses after intestinal transplantation. TCRdb's copy holds only in-frame clones and misses some; the assay was immunoSEQ multiplex PCR. The top ten clones hold 2% to 3% of a sample with under 95,000 clones, around 92% of them seen once. Their recognized antigens are unknown. The starting material was unstimulated CD8+ T cells sorted from spleen or lymph node cells, obtained before intestinal transplant. The receptors here all came from a human donor who received an intestinal transplant. The CDR3 runs from the conserved cysteine through the conserved F or W. Fields, in order: V gene, J gene, D gene, clone size, CDR3 protein, CDR3 DNA. The D gene is left open where the match is weak. Size tells how often a clone was seen (once, few, many) or the class of an expanded clone, and some rows leave it out.

v_gene: TRBV6-1
j_gene: TRBJ1-6
d_gene: NA
abundance: NA
CDR3aa: CASSEYIRYNSPLHF
CDR3nt: TGTGCCAGCAGTGAATATATCAGATATAATTCACCCCTCCACTTT

v_gene: TRBV9
j_gene: TRBJ1-4
d_gene: NA
abundance: NA
CDR3aa: CASSVAPVGELFMDEKLFF
CDR3nt: TGTGCCAGCAGCGTAGCCCCAGTGGGAGAGTTGTTTATGGATGAAAAACTGTTTTTT

v_gene: TRBV7-9
j_gene: TRBJ2-7
d_gene: NA
abundance: NA
CDR3aa: CASSFIGYGQITYEQYF
CDR3nt: TGTGCCAGCAGCTTCATAGGCTATGGACAGATAACCTACGAGCAGTACTTC

v_gene: TRBV6-5
j_gene: TRBJ2-7
d_gene: TRBD2
abundance: few
CDR3aa: CASSYSGSYEQYF
CDR3nt: TGTGCCAGCAGTTATAGCGGGAGCTACGAGCAGTACTTC

v_gene: TRBV9
j_gene: TRBJ2-5
d_gene: NA
abundance: NA
CDR3aa: CASSPEAGGETQYF
CDR3nt: TGTGCCAGCAGCCCCGAGGCGGGCGGGGAGACCCAGTACTTC

v_gene: TRBV6-5
j_gene: TRBJ1-1
d_gene: TRBD1
abundance: NA
CDR3aa: CASKISGTGATEAFF
CDR3nt: TGTGCCAGCAAAATCTCCGGGACAGGGGCCACTGAAGCTTTCTTT

v_gene: TRBV29-1
j_gene: TRBJ1-2
d_gene: TRBD1
abundance: NA
CDR3aa: CSVARQGEAGYTF
CDR3nt: TGCAGCGTTGCTAGACAGGGGGAGGCTGGCTACACCTTC

v_gene: TRBV23-1
j_gene: TRBJ2-1
d_gene: TRBD2
abundance: NA
CDR3aa: CASTPSGRARYEQFF
CDR3nt: TGCGCCAGCACCCCAAGCGGGAGGGCCCGGTATGAGCAGTTCTTC

v_gene: TRBV14
j_gene: TRBJ2-1
d_gene: TRBD1
abundance: NA
CDR3aa: CASSLDRGNEQFF
CDR3nt: TGTGCCAGCAGCCTAGACAGGGGGAATGAGCAGTTCTTC

v_gene: TRBV27
j_gene: TRBJ1-5
d_gene: TRBD1
abundance: NA
CDR3aa: CASSLIGGSNQPQHF
CDR3nt: TGTGCCAGCAGTTTAATAGGGGGCAGCAATCAGCCCCAGCATTTT

v_gene: TRBV6-5
j_gene: TRBJ2-7
d_gene: NA
abundance: once
CDR3aa: CASSTPDSLSHEQYF
CDR3nt: TGTGCCAGCAGTACCCCGGACTCTCTTAGCCACGAGCAGTACTTC

v_gene: TRBV9
j_gene: TRBJ2-7
d_gene: TRBD2
abundance: NA
CDR3aa: CASSELAGGYEQYF
CDR3nt: TGTGCCAGCAGCGAACTAGCGGGAGGGTACGAGCAGTACTTC

v_gene: TRBV29-1
j_gene: TRBJ2-2
d_gene: NA
abundance: once
CDR3aa: CSVERSGAGELFF
CDR3nt: TGCAGCGTTGAACGGTCGGGGGCCGGGGAGCTGTTTTTT

v_gene: TRBV19
j_gene: TRBJ2-1
d_gene: TRBD2
abundance: NA
CDR3aa: CATTPWGLAGGLDEQFF
CDR3nt: TGTGCCACCACCCCCTGGGGTCTCGCGGGAGGGCTTGATGAGCAGTTCTTC

v_gene: TRBV30
j_gene: TRBJ2-1
d_gene: TRBD2
abundance: NA
CDR3aa: CAWSLGGGSDEQFF
CDR3nt: TGTGCCTGGAGTCTGGGCGGGGGGAGCGATGAGCAGTTCTTC

v_gene: TRBV7-9
j_gene: TRBJ2-3
d_gene: NA
abundance: NA
CDR3aa: CASSPPLVGSTDTQYF
CDR3nt: TGTGCCAGCAGCCCGCCACTAGTAGGAAGCACAGATACGCAGTATTTT

v_gene: TRBV6-5
j_gene: TRBJ2-7
d_gene: TRBD1
abundance: NA
CDR3aa: CASSYSVTGPYEQYF
CDR3nt: TGTGCCAGCAGTTACTCTGTGACAGGGCCCTACGAGCAGTACTTC

v_gene: TRBV7-6
j_gene: TRBJ2-1
d_gene: TRBD2
abundance: NA
CDR3aa: CASSGTSGRGAYNEQFF
CDR3nt: TGTGCCAGCAGCGGGACTAGCGGGAGGGGGGCCTACAATGAGCAGTTCTTC

v_gene: TRBV2
j_gene: TRBJ2-3
d_gene: NA
abundance: NA
CDR3aa: CASSESHRRILTDTQYF
CDR3nt: TGTGCCAGCAGTGAATCCCACAGACGGATTCTCACAGATACGCAGTATTTT

v_gene: TRBV27
j_gene: TRBJ2-7
d_gene: TRBD1
abundance: NA
CDR3aa: CASSSHDRGAYEQYF
CDR3nt: TGTGCCAGCAGTTCCCACGACAGGGGAGCCTACGAGCAGTACTTC

v_gene: TRBV5-1
j_gene: TRBJ2-7
d_gene: TRBD2
abundance: NA
CDR3aa: CASSNSGGVEQYF
CDR3nt: TGCGCCAGCAGCAACAGCGGGGGGGTTGAGCAGTACTTC

v_gene: TRBV12-5
j_gene: TRBJ2-3
d_gene: TRBD2
abundance: NA
CDR3aa: CASGLIRGGKTSTDTQYF
CDR3nt: TGTGCTAGTGGTTTGATCCGCGGGGGGAAGACAAGCACAGATACGCAGTATTTT

v_gene: TRBV11-2
j_gene: TRBJ2-7
d_gene: TRBD2
abundance: once
CDR3aa: CASSLGLAGALPTGEQYF
CDR3nt: TGTGCCAGCAGCTTAGGGCTAGCGGGAGCCCTACCCACGGGGGAGCAGTACTTC

v_gene: TRBV6-5
j_gene: TRBJ2-7
d_gene: NA
abundance: NA
CDR3aa: CASSEGQSSEQYF
CDR3nt: TGTGCCAGCAGTGAAGGACAATCAAGCGAGCAGTACTTC

v_gene: TRBV2
j_gene: TRBJ2-2
d_gene: NA
abundance: NA
CDR3aa: CASSGLQTGELFF
CDR3nt: TGTGCCAGCAGTGGACTCCAGACCGGGGAGCTGTTTTTT

v_gene: TRBV5-6
j_gene: TRBJ1-4
d_gene: NA
abundance: NA
CDR3aa: CASSLASGATNEKLFF
CDR3nt: TGTGCCAGCAGCTTGGCCTCCGGTGCAACTAATGAAAAACTGTTTTTT

v_gene: TRBV28
j_gene: TRBJ2-1
d_gene: TRBD2
abundance: NA
CDR3aa: CASTAGGFAYNEQFF
CDR3nt: TGTGCCAGCACCGCGGGGGGATTCGCCTACAATGAGCAGTTCTTC

v_gene: TRBV19
j_gene: TRBJ2-7
d_gene: TRBD1
abundance: NA
CDR3aa: CATSPGQGFYEQYF
CDR3nt: TGTGCCACCAGCCCGGGACAGGGGTTCTACGAGCAGTACTTC

v_gene: TRBV9
j_gene: TRBJ2-1
d_gene: NA
abundance: NA
CDR3aa: CASSVVGPSRGSGRDEQFF
CDR3nt: TGTGCCAGCAGCGTAGTCGGACCGTCACGGGGGAGTGGTAGAGATGAGCAGTTCTTC

v_gene: TRBV10-2
j_gene: TRBJ2-3
d_gene: TRBD2
abundance: NA
CDR3aa: CASSLLAGGPLDTDTQYF
CDR3nt: TGCGCCAGCAGCCTCCTAGCGGGGGGGCCGTTGGACACAGATACGCAGTATTTT